The 5 T cell receptor beta chains in this list originate from one sample, sequenced in a study of vaccination and CD4 T cells after COVID-19. Documented treatment: approximately 11-day PBMC culture with coronavirus spike peptide pools or control peptides (ViraFEST assay). Researchers used the Oncomine TCR Beta short-read assay to sequence DNA from cultured CD4+ T cells. TCRdb itself ran the PCR reads through MiXCR, one entry per CDR3 protein. The sample contains about 1,900 distinct CDR3 sequences, around 55% of which appear only once. Antigen specificity for these receptors is unknown. The material sequenced was CD4+ T cells from blood, cultured in vitro, taken after SARS-CoV-2 vaccination. These receptors all stem from a human donor who had recovered from COVID-19.

V usage is TRBV6-2 or TRBV6-3 and J usage is TRBJ1-5; perhaps TRBD1 as D (6 bases). V lost 5 bases to trimming and J lost 7 bases, with 12 bases between them. The CDR3 runs 13 residues. In germline, CDR1 is MNHEY, CDR2 SVGEGT. The CDR3 DNA follows: TGTGCCAGCAGTAGGAAGGGGGACCAGCCCCAGCATTTT. It is translated as CASSRKGDQPQHF.

The chain carries TRBV7-3 and TRBJ2-1; 9 bases agree with TRBD1. Germline V gene sequence: CDR1 SGHTA, CDR2 FQGTGA. The CDR3 is 14 amino acids. Germline trimming cut 4 bases from V and 9 bases from J; bases unmatched to any gene: 7. CDR3 amino acids: CASSSPGTGFEQFF. As DNA, the CDR3 is TGTGCCAGCAGCTCCCCCGGGACAGGGTTTGAGCAGTTCTTC.

The V and J genes are TRBV20-1 and TRBJ2-7; D perhaps matches TRBD2 (6 bases). V shed 1 base and J shed 2 bases, with 18 bases lying between them. This CDR3 is 16 amino acids long. Per the germline V gene, CDR1 is DFQATT and CDR2 is SNEGSKA (reference sequence). CDR3 nucleotide sequence: TGCAGTGCTAGAGGGGAGGCTAGACTCCTTACCTACGAGCAGTACTTC. Its protein is CSARGEARLLTYEQYF.

V is TRBV4-1 and J is TRBJ2-5; no definite D call. V lost 5 bases and J 7 bases, leaving 14 bases between the germline ends. The CDR3 totals 13 residues. Germline values: CDR1 MGHRA, CDR2 YSYEKL. Here the CDR3 DNA reads TGCGCCAGCAGCGCCAATGGGCTTGGGACCCAGTACTTC. Translated, it gives CASSANGLGTQYF.

CDR3 loop: CASTGLSNQPQHF. CDR3 sequence (DNA): TGTGCCAGTACGGGACTAAGCAATCAGCCCCAGCATTTT. The chain carries TRBV19 and TRBJ1-5; the D gene is possibly TRBD1 (5 bases). Germline CDR1 is LNHDA and CDR2 is SQIVND (reference sequence). The CDR3 length is 13 residues. Trimming shortened V by 7 bases and J by 1 base, and 8 bases separated the two germline ends.